These 24 T cell receptor beta chains share one sample of origin, sequenced in a study of regulatory T cells in long-lasting Graves disease. For TCR beta, libraries came from iRepertoire HTBI primers and Arm-PCR of CDR3 regions. MiXCR, run by TCRdb on the multiplex PCR reads, gives a single entry per CDR3 protein. The repertoire holds about 620,000 distinct CDR3 sequences, less than 20% seen once, with 15% to 20% in the top ten. Described time point: newly diagnosed GD, antithyroid drugs for less than 3 months. RNA extracted from PBMCs served as the sequencing template. This sample also appeared in a second study, on T cells in Graves' hyperthyroidism and ophthalmopathy.

The material was peripheral blood mononuclear cells (PBMCs), obtained at new diagnosis, from a patient treated with antithyroid drugs. Every receptor here comes from a woman in her twenties or thirties with Graves disease.

This clonotype has at least ten counts. The chain recombines TRBV28 with TRBJ2-1; D not resolved. CDR3 size: 14 residues. V shed 7 bases and J shed 10 bases, with 20 bases lying between them. Germline CDR1 MDHEN, CDR2 SYDVKM. CDR3 region: CASTLLRQIGEQFF. DNA of the CDR3: TGTGCCAGCACCTTACTCCGCCAGATTGGGGAGCAGTTCTTC. Full variable domain (outside the CDR3, taken from reference TRBV28 and TRBJ2-1): DVKVTQSSRYLVKRTGEKVFLECVQDMDHENMFWYRQDPGLGLRLIYFSYDVKMKEKGDIPEGYSVSREKKERFSLILESASTNQTSMYLCASTLLRQIGEQFFGPGTRLTVL.

The chain is built from TRBV4-1 and TRBJ2-5, with D maybe TRBD2 (7 bases). The CDR3 consists of 16 residues. V shed 3 bases and J shed 4 bases, with 18 bases lying between them. CDR1 is MGHRA, CDR2 YSYEKL, per germline. In nucleotides, the CDR3 is TGCGCCAGCAGCCAGCCGTCCCGGGGGGCACGAGAGACCCAGTACTTC. Residues: CASSQPSRGARETQYF.

This clonotype occurred many times. The J gene is TRBJ1-2, the V gene TRBV6-1; D remains unclear. CDR1 is MNHNS, CDR2 SASEGT, per germline. The V and J ends lost 7 bases and 0 bases respectively, with 12 bases between them. The CDR3 is 14 residues long. The CDR3 protein is CASTQGPTNYGYTF. CDR3 bases: TGTGCCAGCACCCAAGGGCCCACTAACTATGGCTACACCTTC.

This clonotype was detected a few times. V gene TRBV12-3 or TRBV12-4 combines with J gene TRBJ2-5; no clear D. The CDR3 has 16 amino acids. Deletions cut 6 bases from V and 0 bases from J, with 17 bases between. The CDR3 sequence: CASSQERTLNQETQYF. The CDR3 coding sequence is TGTGCCAGCAGCCAAGAGAGGACGCTAAACCAAGAGACCCAGTACTTC.

The chain uses TRBV7-9 and TRBJ2-5, with unresolved D. The CDR3 totals 12 residues. The germline V and J ends were trimmed by 8 bases and 7 bases, with 14 bases remaining between them. Germline loops: CDR1 SEHNR, CDR2 FQNEAQ (reference sequence). The CDR3 DNA reads TGTGCCAGCTCCCTGCCCTTCGGGACCCAGTACTTC. Translating it yields CASSLPFGTQYF.

The J gene is TRBJ2-1, the V gene TRBV28; 13 bases are a match to TRBD2. Germline trimming cut 6 bases from V and 9 bases from J; bases unmatched to any gene: 8. This CDR3 has 15 amino acids. Germline lookup yields CDR1 MDHEN and CDR2 SYDVKM. In DNA form, the CDR3 reads TGTGCCAGCAGGCAAACTAGCGGGAGGGAATTTGAGCAGTTCTTC. Protein: CASRQTSGREFEQFF. The complete variable domain, with remaining parts taken from reference TRBV28 and TRBJ2-1, reads DVKVTQSSRYLVKRTGEKVFLECVQDMDHENMFWYRQDPGLGLRLIYFSYDVKMKEKGDIPEGYSVSREKKERFSLILESASTNQTSMYLCASRQTSGREFEQFFGPGTRLTVL.

This clonotype was recorded many times. This rearrangement joins TRBV12-3 or TRBV12-4 to TRBJ1-1; D perhaps matches TRBD1 (6 bases). CDR3 size: 13 residues. The germline V and J ends were trimmed by 4 bases and 4 bases, with 10 bases remaining between them. The CDR3 DNA reads TGTGCCAGCAGTTCTCGGGGGCTCACTGAAGCTTTCTTT. Protein sequence: CASSSRGLTEAFF.

This clonotype occurred many times. The chain recombines TRBV24-1 with TRBJ1-6; no clear D gene. Trimming removed 7 bases from V and 5 bases from J, with 8 bases in between. Germline lookup yields CDR1 KGHDR and CDR2 SFDVKD. This CDR3 comprises 13 residues. CDR3 coding DNA: TGTGCCACCAGGAACAGCGATAATTCACCCCTCCACTTT. It translates to CATRNSDNSPLHF.

This clonotype came up a few times. The V and J genes are TRBV24-1 and TRBJ2-7, with D possibly matching TRBD2 (6 bases). The CDR3 covers 15 residues. Germline V gene data show CDR1 as KGHDR and CDR2 as SFDVKD. With 3 bases removed from V and 3 bases from J, the gap between germline ends came to 14 bases. In nucleotides, the CDR3 is TGTGCCACCAGTGATGGGCCTAGCGAGATCTACGAGCAGTACTTC. Protein: CATSDGPSEIYEQYF.

The sample holds many counts of this clonotype. The chain has TRBV7-2 and TRBJ1-2, with D possibly matching TRBD1 (6 bases). Trimming removed 6 bases at V and 6 bases at J, with 20 bases between. Germline V lookup: CDR1 SGHTA, CDR2 FQGNSA. The CDR3 is made up of 15 amino acids. CDR3: CASSPGGGQSHGYTF. Here the CDR3 DNA reads TGTGCCAGCAGTCCGGGCGGGGGGCAGAGCCATGGCTACACCTTC.

Worth noting for this clonotype: A read error may account for a junction end that differs from germline. The chain is built from TRBV9 and TRBJ1-3; D uncertain. The germline gives CDR1 SGDLS, CDR2 YYNGEE. The CDR3 length is 15 residues. CDR3 sequence reads: CASSVGPVSGDTIYF. The DNA for the CDR3 is TGTGCCAGCAGCGTGGGTCCCGTCTCTGGAGACACCATATATTTT.

This clonotype was seen ten or more times. The chain employs TRBV7-9 and TRBJ2-3, with TRBD2 matching 7 bases. The germline V gene has CDR1 SEHNR and CDR2 FQNEAQ (reference sequence). The CDR3 is made up of 15 amino acids. V shed 3 bases, J shed 5 bases, and the junction held 8 bases outside the gene matches. The CDR3 here is CASSLEAGVRDTQYF. DNA for the CDR3: TGTGCCAGCAGCTTGGAGGCGGGAGTAAGAGATACGCAGTATTTT.

This clonotype was seen at least ten times. The V gene is TRBV2, the J gene TRBJ2-7; 12 bases agree with TRBD1. Per germline, CDR1 SNHLY and CDR2 FYNNEI. There are 14 residues in the CDR3. Trimming at V came to 6 bases and at J to 6 bases, leaving 6 bases not matched to a gene. This CDR3 is CASRPGQGAREQYF. CDR3 nucleotide sequence: TGTGCCAGCAGACCGGGACAGGGGGCTCGCGAGCAGTACTTC.

This clonotype has more than one count but fewer than ten. The genes are TRBV5-1 and TRBJ1-5; D unclear. The CDR3 spans 16 residues. The germline V gene has CDR1 SGHRS and CDR2 YFSETQ. Trimming took 0 bases from V and 1 from J, leaving 11 bases between them. The CDR3 sequence: CASSLAMEESNQPQHF. The CDR3 bases are TGCGCCAGCAGCTTGGCAATGGAGGAGAGCAATCAGCCCCAGCATTTT.

In its sample, this clonotype was seen many times. One end of the junction varies from germline; a read error may be responsible. The rearrangement uses TRBV5-1 and TRBJ2-3; D remains unclear. The CDR3 totals 12 residues. Germline values: CDR1 SGHRS, CDR2 YFSETQ. The CDR3, as DNA: TGTGCCAGCAGCGAAAGCACAGATACGCAGTATTTT. This codes for CASSESTDTQYF.

This clonotype has only a few counts. This rearrangement joins TRBV12-3 or TRBV12-4 to TRBJ1-3; no firm D call. CDR3 length: 14 amino acids. V was shortened by 6 bases and J by 0 bases, with 9 bases between the two germline ends. In nucleotides, the CDR3 is TGTGCCAGCAGGGCCGGGTCCTCTGGAAACACCATATATTTT. Amino acids: CASRAGSSGNTIYF.

This clonotype appeared a few times. The chain combines TRBV3-1 with TRBJ2-3; D might be TRBD2 (5 bases). TRBJ2-5 matches the DNA end more closely, so the J call is doubtful. Germline V gene data show CDR1 as LGHDT and CDR2 as YNNKEL (reference sequence). CDR3 length: 13 residues. CDR3 DNA: TGTGCCAGCAGCCAAGGGGGAGCGGAGACCCAGTACTTC. Its translation: CASSQGGAETQYF.

This clonotype has at least ten counts. The chain carries TRBV12-3 or TRBV12-4 and TRBJ1-2, with 10 bases fitting TRBD1. This CDR3 comprises 16 residues. V shed 7 bases, J shed 6 bases, and the junction held 14 bases outside the gene matches. The CDR3 sequence: CASIDRDRGLAHGYTF. The DNA for the CDR3 is TGTGCCAGCATCGACCGGGACAGGGGCCTCGCCCATGGCTACACCTTC.

The chain joins TRBV29-1 to TRBJ1-1; no clear D. Trimming cost V 4 bases and J 5 bases, with 5 bases left between them. The germline gives CDR1 SQVTM, CDR2 ANQGSEA. This CDR3 spans 10 amino acids. The CDR3 here is CSVVGTEAFF. Written as DNA, the CDR3 is TGCAGCGTTGTCGGTACTGAAGCTTTCTTT.

The rearrangement uses TRBV18 and TRBJ2-7; 8 nucleotides agree with TRBD1. V lost 0 bases and J lost 0; bases outside the gene matches: 1. From germline, CDR1 is KGHSH and CDR2 LQKENI. The CDR3 consists of 15 residues. The CDR3 region is CASSPPGQVSYEQYF. CDR3 DNA: TGTGCCAGCTCACCACCGGGACAGGTCTCCTACGAGCAGTACTTC.

This clonotype was counted only a few times. The chain carries TRBV18 and TRBJ1-6, with a weak D call TRBD1 (5 bases). Trimming shortened V by 3 bases and J by 5 bases, and 14 bases separated the two germline ends. Per the germline V gene, CDR1 is KGHSH and CDR2 is LQKENI. The CDR3 runs 16 residues. CDR3 nucleotides: TGTGCCAGCTCACCGACCGGGACGGTAAATAATTCACCCCTCCACTTT. It codes for CASSPTGTVNNSPLHF.

About this clonotype itself: A much larger clone is a single base away; this may be a read error. The J gene is TRBJ2-3, the V gene TRBV12-3 or TRBV12-4, with 9 bases lining up with TRBD2. This CDR3 has 13 residues. The CDR3: CASGLREGDTQYF. Here the CDR3 DNA reads TGTGCCAGCGGTTTGCGGGAGGGAGATACGCAGTATTTT.

This clonotype was counted at least ten times. This rearrangement joins TRBV28 to TRBJ1-1; no reliable D call. Between the trimmed V and J ends, which lost 8 bases and 0 bases, there was a span of 7 bases. The germline V gene has CDR1 MDHEN and CDR2 SYDVKM. The CDR3 has 12 residues. This chain's CDR3 is CASRSLNTEAFF. The CDR3, as DNA: TGTGCCAGCCGGTCGTTGAACACTGAAGCTTTCTTT.

This clonotype appeared many times. The gene calls are TRBV7-2 and TRBJ1-5; TRBD1 is a possible D gene (5 bases). Between the trimmed V and J ends, which lost 2 bases and 4 bases, there was a span of 15 bases. Germline CDR1 SGHTA, CDR2 FQGNSA. CDR3 length equals 16 residues. This CDR3 is CASSLSSGEGNQPQHF. DNA for the CDR3: TGTGCCAGCAGCTTAAGTTCGGGGGAGGGTAATCAGCCCCAGCATTTT.